The 18 T cell receptor beta chains below all came from one sample that was sequenced in a study of T cell changes during pregnancy in multiple sclerosis. Clones were sequenced by immunoSEQ multiplex PCR, and TCRdb holds only the in-frame ones, with some missing. Seen here are 74,000 or so clones, approximately 94% observed once, and the top ten hold 0.21%. The source was CD4+ T cells from peripheral blood mononuclear cells, collected before pregnancy. The receptors come from a female donor with multiple sclerosis, enrolled in a pregnancy study.

The chain combines TRBV7-6 with TRBJ2-5; 9 nucleotides agree with TRBD1. Germline trimming cut 5 bases from V and 4 bases from J; bases unmatched to any gene: 5. The CDR3 is 14 residues long. The V gene's germline CDR1 is SGHVS and CDR2 FNYEAQ. CDR3 protein: CASSPGQGSETQYF. The CDR3, as DNA: TGTGCCAGCAGCCCGGGACAGGGTTCAGAGACCCAGTACTTC.

The chain couples TRBV6-6 to TRBJ1-3; D might be TRBD1 (5 bases). This CDR3 is 13 amino acids long. The germline V and J ends were trimmed by 6 bases and 7 bases, with 13 bases remaining between them. Germline CDR1 and CDR2: MNHNY and SVGAGI (reference sequence). CDR3 sequence (DNA): TGTGCCAGCAGCCTCGGACAATATAACACCATATATTTT. Encoded protein: CASSLGQYNTIYF.

V is TRBV11-2 and J is TRBJ2-1, with 8 bases aligning to TRBD2. CDR3 size: 16 residues. The V segment lost 2 bases and the J segment 0 bases; nucleotides outside the gene matches: 3. Germline CDR1 SGHAT, CDR2 FQNNGV. CDR3 loop: CASSLRRGVSYNEQFF. The CDR3 DNA reads as TGTGCCAGCAGCTTAAGGCGGGGGGTCTCCTACAATGAGCAGTTCTTC.

This sequence joins TRBV18 and TRBJ2-3, with D tentatively TRBD2 (5 bases). The CDR3 loop spans 13 amino acids. Trimming removed 4 bases at V and 0 bases at J, with 5 bases between. From germline, CDR1 is KGHSH and CDR2 LQKENI. In nucleotides, the CDR3 is TGTGCCAGCTCACGGACTAGCACAGATACGCAGTATTTT. Protein product: CASSRTSTDTQYF.

The chain recombines TRBV30 with TRBJ1-5, with TRBD1 matching over 9 bases. Losses at the gene ends were 4 bases for V and 4 bases for J; bases not matched to a gene: 8. The germline gives CDR1 GTSNPN, CDR2 SVGIG (reference sequence). This CDR3 comprises 15 residues. CDR3 in DNA: TGTGCCTGGACCCCCGGGACAGGGTGGAATCAGCCCCAGCATTTT. Translating gives CAWTPGTGWNQPQHF.

The chain recombines TRBV5-4 with TRBJ1-2; D might be TRBD1 (5 bases). Between the trimmed V and J ends, which lost 2 bases and 0 bases, there was a span of 11 bases. There are 15 residues in the CDR3. Germline CDR1 reads SGHNT; CDR2 reads YYREEE (reference sequence). The CDR3 region is CASSFGQIANYGYTF. The CDR3 DNA follows: TGTGCCAGCAGCTTCGGACAAATAGCTAACTATGGCTACACCTTC.

The rearrangement links TRBV5-1 to TRBJ1-6, with D uncertain. The CDR3 loop spans 18 amino acids. Germline values: CDR1 SGHRS, CDR2 YFSETQ. With 0 bases removed from V and 0 bases from J, the gap between germline ends came to 13 bases. The CDR3 sequence is CASSLDATKSSYNSPLHF. The CDR3 DNA is TGCGCCAGCAGCTTGGACGCTACTAAGAGCTCCTATAATTCACCCCTCCACTTT.

The rearrangement uses TRBV6-5 and TRBJ2-1; D may be TRBD2 (5 bases). Trimming shortened V by 6 bases and J by 8 bases, and 11 bases separated the two germline ends. CDR1 and CDR2 from the germline V gene are MNHEY and SVGAGI. The CDR3 is 12 residues long. The CDR3 DNA reads TGTGCCAGCAGCCGCGGGCCCCATGAGCAGTTCTTC. Translation gives CASSRGPHEQFF.

This clone was found once. As DNA, the CDR3 is TGTGCCAGCAGCACAGGGAGTAACACCATATATTTT. This translates into CASSTGSNTIYF. The V and J genes are TRBV28 and TRBJ1-3; possible D gene TRBD1, 6 bases. The germline CDR1 and CDR2 sequences are MDHEN and SYDVKM. Between the trimmed V and J ends, which lost 6 bases and 7 bases, there was a span of 10 bases. The CDR3 length is 12 residues.

The chain combines TRBV5-1 with TRBJ2-1; 12 positions agree with TRBD2. This CDR3 has 15 residues. Per the germline V gene, CDR1 is SGHRS and CDR2 is YFSETQ. The J segment lost 10 bases and the V segment lost 6 bases, leaving 11 bases of the junction unmatched. CDR3 DNA: TGCGCCAGCACCCCTAGCGGGAGGGCCGATGGGGAGCAGTTCTTC. It is translated as CASTPSGRADGEQFF.

This rearrangement joins TRBV2 to TRBJ2-2, with a weak D call TRBD1 (5 bases). CDR3 length: 13 residues. Trimming stripped 6 bases from V and 5 bases from J, with 10 bases between. Per the germline V gene, CDR1 is SNHLY and CDR2 is FYNNEI. The CDR3 here is CASRGVWTGELFF. CDR3 DNA: TGTGCCAGCAGAGGGGTTTGGACCGGGGAGCTGTTTTTT.

The rearrangement uses TRBV18 and TRBJ2-1; D ambiguous. CDR1 is KGHSH, CDR2 LQKENI, per germline. Between the trimmed V and J ends, which lost 4 bases and 8 bases, there was a span of 9 bases. This CDR3 comprises 12 residues. DNA of the CDR3: TGTGCCAGCTCACTATCAAGCGATGAGCAGTTCTTC. This gives the protein CASSLSSDEQFF.

The rearrangement joins TRBV28 to TRBJ2-1; TRBD2 is a possible D gene (5 bases). The germline V gene encodes CDR1 MDHEN and CDR2 SYDVKM. The CDR3 totals 16 residues. The germline V and J ends were trimmed by 6 bases and 6 bases, with 21 bases remaining between them. The CDR3 loop is CASRPTSPVRVNEQFF. As DNA, the CDR3 is TGTGCCAGCAGGCCTACTAGTCCCGTTAGGGTCAATGAGCAGTTCTTC.

The rearrangement joins TRBV9 to TRBJ2-3; 7 positions match TRBD1. The germline V gene has CDR1 SGDLS and CDR2 YYNGEE. Trimming at V came to 4 bases and at J to 1 base, leaving 15 bases not matched to a gene. The CDR3 is 18 amino acids. This CDR3 reads CASSLRTGSGPGTDTQYF. DNA for the CDR3: TGTGCCAGCAGCCTCCGGACAGGCTCAGGGCCGGGCACAGATACGCAGTATTTT.

The V gene is TRBV28, the J gene TRBJ2-5; 12 bases fit TRBD2. Germline V lookup: CDR1 MDHEN, CDR2 SYDVKM. Unmatched junction bases numbered 5, after V lost 2 bases and J lost 4 bases. CDR3 length: 16 residues. The CDR3 region has the DNA TGTGCCAGCAGTTTAGAGACTAGCGGGAGACGAGAGACCCAGTACTTC. Its protein is CASSLETSGRRETQYF.

This clone was detected only once. The chain's CDR3 is CASTSGYTGELFF. The CDR3 DNA follows: TGTGCCAGCACCTCGGGGTATACCGGGGAGCTGTTTTTT. The chain carries TRBV6-6 and TRBJ2-2; maybe TRBD2 (5 bases). CDR3 length: 13 residues. The V end lost 7 bases, the J end lost 5 bases, and 11 bases lay between the germline ends. In germline, CDR1 is MNHNY, CDR2 SVGAGI (reference sequence).

The chain couples TRBV29-1 to TRBJ2-4, with TRBD2 matching 10 bases. Germline V gives CDR1 SQVTM, CDR2 ANQGSEA. The CDR3 runs to 17 residues. Losses at the gene ends were 7 bases for V and 6 bases for J; bases not matched to a gene: 18. CDR3 coding DNA: TGCAGCGGGGGGAATTCACTAGCGGGAACGGGGGGAAACATTCAGTACTTC. Protein: CSGGNSLAGTGGNIQYF.

V is TRBV7-9 and J is TRBJ1-4; tentative D call: TRBD1 (6 bases). The CDR3 sequence is 14 residues long. Germline values: CDR1 SEHNR, CDR2 FQNEAQ (reference sequence). The ends were cut back, 5 bases at V and 4 bases at J, with 11 bases in the middle. In nucleotides, the CDR3 is TGTGCCAGCAGCACACGGGGACATAATGAAAAACTGTTTTTT. It encodes CASSTRGHNEKLFF.